This TCR beta chain was observed in a study of regulatory T cells in long-lasting Graves disease. Indicated time point: newly diagnosed GD, antithyroid drugs for less than 3 months. Preparation of the TCR library used RNA extracted from PBMCs. The TCR beta library used iRepertoire HTBI primers with Arm-PCR amplification of CDR3. TCRdb ran MiXCR on the multiplex PCR reads and lists one entry per CDR3 protein. The table shows 390,000 or so distinct CDR3 sequences, with about 10% occurring only once. In its sample, this clonotype was seen once. From germline, CDR1 is SNHLY and CDR2 FYNNEI. The length of the CDR3 is 14 residues. Trimming pared 7 bases from V and 4 bases from J, leaving 16 bases between. This sample was shared with a second study, whose subject was T cells in Graves' hyperthyroidism and ophthalmopathy. That publication notes: Those patients with uncontrolled infection, other autoimmune disease, pregnancy or lactation were excluded. Clinical symptoms, serum thyroxine and TRAb, thyroid ultrasound and orbital computed tomography were used for the diagnoses.

This chain connects TRBV2 to TRBJ1-2, with TRBD1 as a possible D gene (5 bases). The sequence was collected from a woman under 30 with Graves disease. This specimen consisted of peripheral blood mononuclear cells (PBMCs), obtained at new diagnosis, from a patient treated with antithyroid drugs. Here the CDR3 reads CASTEAGLPYGYTF. In DNA form, the CDR3 reads TGTGCCAGCACAGAGGCGGGACTTCCCTATGGCTACACCTTC. Full variable domain (outside the CDR3, taken from reference TRBV2 and TRBJ1-2): EPEVTQTPSHQVTQMGQEVILRCVPISNHLYFYWYRQILGQKVEFLVSFYNNEISEKSEIFDDQFSVERPDGSNFTLKIRSTKLEDSAMYFCASTEAGLPYGYTFGSGTRLTVV.